This T cell receptor (beta chain) was identified in a study of cytomegalovirus exposure and HLA in healthy donors. The method was immunoSEQ multiplex PCR; TCRdb's version includes in-frame clones alone and lacks a portion of them. The sample holds approximately 180,000 clones, roughly 83% seen once. V was cut by 4 bases and J by 3 bases, with 8 bases left in between. The CDR3 extends over 13 amino acids. From germline, CDR1 is MGHRA and CDR2 YSYEKL. This clonotype originated in a woman between 18 and 30 years old in good health and CMV-seronegative. The V call is TRBV4-1, the J call TRBJ2-3; no firm D call. The sample consisted of PBMCs. As DNA, the CDR3 is TGCGCCAGCAGCCCAGACCTGACAGATACGCAGTATTTT. Its translation: CASSPDLTDTQYF.